This TCR beta chain derives from a study of vaccination and CD4 T cells after COVID-19. Turning to the study itself: Post-vaccine sampling followed dose two by a median around 74 days (range 14 to 241). Stimulation of the cells used overlapping spike peptide pools from SARS-CoV-2 and from the common cold coronaviruses HCoV-NL63, HCoV-OC43 and HCoV-229E.

Treatment denoted: approximately 11-day PBMC culture with coronavirus spike peptide pools or control peptides (ViraFEST assay). Once cultured 10 days, CD4+ T cells underwent isolation by negative selection. CD4+ T cells that had been cultured provided DNA sequenced with the Oncomine TCR Beta short-read assay. It was cultured CD4+ T cells from which genomic DNA was extracted. TCRdb used MiXCR to reprocess the PCR reads, holding one entry per CDR3 protein. The sample has over 10,000 distinct CDR3 sequences, around 59% seen once. This clonotype was seen more than once but under ten times. Its specificity is unknown. This TCR was sampled from a human donor who had recovered from COVID-19. The sequenced sample consisted of CD4+ T cells from blood, cultured in vitro.

CDR3 loop: CASSLTGGGNQETQYF. The CDR3 DNA sequence: TGTGCCAGCAGTCTGACTGGCGGGGGGAACCAAGAGACCCAGTACTTC. V gene TRBV27 combines with J gene TRBJ2-5; 8 bases are shared with TRBD2. CDR1 and CDR2 (germline): MNHEY, SMNVEV (reference sequence). V trimming: 5 bases; J trimming: 0 bases; junction bases outside the gene matches: 8. This CDR3 region has 16 residues.